The TCR beta chain described here comes from a study of human T cells and chemical hapten exposure. At least ten counts were recorded for this clonotype. Germline-derived CDR1 and CDR2 are SGHNT and YYREEE (reference sequence). CDR3 size: 13 residues. V was pared by 2 bases and J by 1 base, with 5 bases between. This sample's time point: patch test 1, 2 weeks after DPC sensitization. Treatment: therapeutic diphenylcyclopropenone sensitization with weekly scalp DPC. The drawing of blood occurred before each patch test was applied. Someone pulled total RNA out of unfractionated whole blood. MiXCR, run by TCRdb on the RACE reads, gives a single entry per CDR3 protein. The table lists 180,000 or so distinct CDR3 sequences, about 14% of them singletons.

The TCR comes from a woman in her thirties with alopecia areata. Some clones in this sample may be carry-over from other donors' samples. This sample comprised whole blood, obtained in connection with sensitization to the hapten diphenylcyclopropenone (DPC). The V call is TRBV5-4, the J call TRBJ2-3, with D unresolved. CDR3 region: CASSLDGTDTQYF. The CDR3 nucleotides read TGTGCCAGCAGCTTAGACGGCACAGATACGCAGTATTTT.